This entry describes one T cell receptor (beta chain). Germline V lookup: CDR1 SGHTA, CDR2 FQGNSA. The CDR3 runs 15 residues. Germline trimming cut 1 base from V and 10 bases from J; bases unmatched to any gene: 4. The study ran its PCR with 60 Vbeta and 13 Jbeta primers. Method: immunoSEQ multiplex PCR; TCRdb's copy keeps in-frame clones and lacks some. The sample table includes tens of thousands of clones. The entry originates in a study of cytomegalovirus exposure and HLA in healthy donors. This clonotype was sampled from a boy younger than 18 in good health and CMV-seronegative. The chain has TRBV7-2 and TRBJ1-6; 10 bases align to TRBD1. What was sequenced was PBMCs. The CDR3 region is CASSLGDRGGSPLHF. Written as DNA, the CDR3 is TGTGCCAGCAGCTTAGGGGACAGGGGTGGCTCACCCCTCCACTTT.